The source of this T cell receptor (beta chain) is a study of shared clonotypes between healthy human individuals. TCRdb's table, derived via immunoSEQ multiplex PCR, lists solely in-frame clones and lacks some. The sample contains around 1,900,000 clones, around 93% of which appear only once. The naive CD8 subset, CD45RO-negative cells positively selected for CCR7, excluded terminally differentiated effector memory CD45RA+ cells. CDR3 length: 19 residues. Germline V lookup: CDR1 LNHDA, CDR2 SQIVND (reference sequence). With 8 bases removed from V and 7 bases from J, the gap between germline ends came to 32 bases.

This sequence joins TRBV19 and TRBJ2-2; TRBD2 might be the D (6 bases). This sequence originates from a man aged 18 to 29 in good health. Some clones in this sample may be carry-over from other donors' samples. The sequenced sample was naive CD8+ T cells from PBMCs. CDR3 bases: TGTGCCAGTTTTCCTATGGCCCTCACTAGCACCCCCTGGGTCGGGGAGCTGTTTTTT. This gives the protein CASFPMALTSTPWVGELFF.